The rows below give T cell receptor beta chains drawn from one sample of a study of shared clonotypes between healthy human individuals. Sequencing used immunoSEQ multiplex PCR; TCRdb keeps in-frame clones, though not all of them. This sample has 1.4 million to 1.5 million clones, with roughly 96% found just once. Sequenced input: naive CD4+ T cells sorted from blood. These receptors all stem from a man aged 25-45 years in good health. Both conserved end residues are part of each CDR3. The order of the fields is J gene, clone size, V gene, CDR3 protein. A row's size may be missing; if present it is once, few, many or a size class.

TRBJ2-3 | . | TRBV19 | CASSMFGTSGTDTQYF
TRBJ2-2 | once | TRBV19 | CASSILAGGGTGELFF
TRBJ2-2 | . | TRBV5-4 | CASRWVGNTGELFF
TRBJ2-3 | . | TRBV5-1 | CASSLGTSGSFDTQYF
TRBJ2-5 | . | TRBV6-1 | CASSDLGWTQYF
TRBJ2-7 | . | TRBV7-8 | CASSLRDRIYEQYF
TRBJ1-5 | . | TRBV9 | CASSVEGQGSKYSNQPQHF
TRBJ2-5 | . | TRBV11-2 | CASSLDQRGAGGETQYF
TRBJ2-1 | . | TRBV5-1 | CASSLGLNVRSYNEQFF
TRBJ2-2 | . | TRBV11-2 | CASFPAGGLTGELFF
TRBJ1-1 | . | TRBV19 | CASSPTGTEDPNTEAFF
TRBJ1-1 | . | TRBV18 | CASSPQGQGIGTEAFF
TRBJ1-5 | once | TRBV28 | CASSRRRLGSNQPQHF
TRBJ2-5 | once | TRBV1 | CTSSHEPPPRTEQETQYF
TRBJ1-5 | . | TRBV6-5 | CASSYSTTVQPQHF
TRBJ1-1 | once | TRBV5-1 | CASTKDRGRTEAFF
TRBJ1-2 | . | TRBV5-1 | CASSLDRLTNYGYTF
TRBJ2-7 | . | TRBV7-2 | CASSLDGISSYEQYF
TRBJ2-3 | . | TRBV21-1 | CASSKGRHSTDTQYF
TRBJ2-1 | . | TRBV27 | CASSLPFGTSIPPTYNEQFF
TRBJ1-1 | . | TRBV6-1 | CASSSRGQLNTEAFF
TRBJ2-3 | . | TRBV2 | CASSDSGRDTQYF
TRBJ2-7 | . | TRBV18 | CASSPPGREGRAYEQYF
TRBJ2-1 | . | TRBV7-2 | CASSRDRGTYEQFF
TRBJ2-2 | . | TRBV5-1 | CASSLTTQNTGELFF
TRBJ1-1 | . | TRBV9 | CASSVGLRLNTEAFF
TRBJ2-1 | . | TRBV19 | CASSPPANLAPNEQFF
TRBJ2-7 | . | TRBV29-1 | CSVGAGSSYEQYF
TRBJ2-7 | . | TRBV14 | CASSQERGWGAINEQYF
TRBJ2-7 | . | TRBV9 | CASSIQGSGYEQYF
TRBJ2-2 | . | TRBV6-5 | CASSRQGGLGGELFF
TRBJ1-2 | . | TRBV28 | CASSSHRGRDTF
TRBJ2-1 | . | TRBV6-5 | CASSGNPYNEQFF
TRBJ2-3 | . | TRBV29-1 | CSVKNRVTDTQYF
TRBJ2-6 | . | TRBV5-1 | CASSRGGSGANVLTF
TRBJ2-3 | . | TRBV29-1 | CSVVPGQGLGTDTQYF
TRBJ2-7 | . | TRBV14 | CASSRRTSGNYEQYF
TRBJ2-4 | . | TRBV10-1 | CASSESKRGNYF
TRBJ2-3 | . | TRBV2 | CASSEMRDTQYF
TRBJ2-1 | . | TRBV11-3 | CASGKAGGYEQFF
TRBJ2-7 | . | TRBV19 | CASTKRTGGHEQYF
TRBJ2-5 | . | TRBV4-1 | CASSQVPSGKETQYF